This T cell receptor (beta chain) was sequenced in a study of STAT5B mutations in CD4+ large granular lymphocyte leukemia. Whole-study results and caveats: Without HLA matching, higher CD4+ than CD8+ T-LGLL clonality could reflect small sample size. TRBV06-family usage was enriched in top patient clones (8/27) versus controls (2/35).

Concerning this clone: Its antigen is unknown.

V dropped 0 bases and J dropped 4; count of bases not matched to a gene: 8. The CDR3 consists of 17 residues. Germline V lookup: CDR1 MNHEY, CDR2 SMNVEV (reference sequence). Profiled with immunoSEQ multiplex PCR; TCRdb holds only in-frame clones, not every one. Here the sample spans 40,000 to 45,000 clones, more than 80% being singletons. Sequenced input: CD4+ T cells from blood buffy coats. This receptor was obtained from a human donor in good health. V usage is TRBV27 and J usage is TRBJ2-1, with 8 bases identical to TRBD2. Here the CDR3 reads CASSLSPSGGIYNEQFF. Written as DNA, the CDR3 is TGTGCCAGCAGTTTATCCCCCTCGGGAGGGATTTACAATGAGCAGTTCTTC.